These T cell receptor beta chains were read from a single sample in a study of neurological immune-mediated disorders. TCRdb fed the 5' RACE reads into MiXCR, producing one record per CDR3 protein. This table holds 20,000 to 30,000 distinct CDR3 sequences, approximately 7% found once. The sequencing sample was made of PBMCs. The receptors derive from a woman aged 40 to 49 in good health. CDR3s include the opening cysteine and the closing phenylalanine or tryptophan. D genes are given only for firm matches. The size field is filled for only some rows; it gives once, few, many or a size class.

abundance	len	j_gene	v_gene	d_gene	CDR3nt	CDR3aa
medium-sized	16	TRBJ2-2	TRBV9	.	TGTGCCAGCAGCCCTCACGGAGCGACGGGCGGCGGGGAGCTGTTTTTT	CASSPHGATGGGELFF
many	12	TRBJ1-1	TRBV19	TRBD1	TGTGCCAGTGGGGACAGATACACTGAAGCTTTCTTT	CASGDRYTEAFF
many	14	TRBJ1-5	TRBV28	.	TGTGCCAGCAGTTTAGTCAATAGCAATCAGCCCCAGCATTTT	CASSLVNSNQPQHF
many	15	TRBJ2-7	TRBV5-1	.	TGCGCCAGCAGCTCTCAGGGAGGACCCCCCTACGAGCAGTACTTC	CASSSQGGPPYEQYF
many	13	TRBJ1-5	TRBV20-1	.	TGCAGTGCTAGTCGGGGGGCCGGTCAGCCCCAGCATTTT	CSASRGAGQPQHF
many	14	TRBJ1-1	TRBV11-2	.	TGTGCCAGCAGCTTAGATTCCAGGGGCACTGAAGCTTTCTTT	CASSLDSRGTEAFF
many	13	TRBJ1-2	TRBV5-1	.	TGCGCCAGCAGCTTGGACGGGGGCAACGGCTACACCTTC	CASSLDGGNGYTF
many	18	TRBJ1-6	TRBV4-3	TRBD1	TGCGCCAGCAGCCAAGAACCCCAGGGACAGGGACGGAATTCACCCCTCCACTTT	CASSQEPQGQGRNSPLHF
many	14	TRBJ2-7	TRBV27	TRBD2	TGTGCCAGCAGTTTACAACTAGCGGTCGACGAGCAGTACTTC	CASSLQLAVDEQYF
many	13	TRBJ2-1	TRBV6-1	TRBD1	TGTGCCAGCAGTGTGACAGGGAGCACTGAGCAGTTCTTC	CASSVTGSTEQFF
few	13	TRBJ2-5	TRBV20-1	TRBD2	TGCAGTGCTCCCCCAGCGGGAAGGGAGACCCAGTACTTC	CSAPPAGRETQYF
many	18	TRBJ2-1	TRBV28	TRBD2	TGTGCCAGCAGTTTTTGGGCTAGCGGGAGACGTAAGCAGGATGAGCAGTTCTTC	CASSFWASGRRKQDEQFF
many	13	TRBJ2-7	TRBV12-3/TRBV12-4	TRBD1	TGTGCCAGCAGTACAGGGGGCGGGTACGAGCAGTACTTC	CASSTGGGYEQYF
many	11	TRBJ2-1	TRBV28	.	TGTGCCAGCAGTTTTCTCAATGAGCAGTTCTTC	CASSFLNEQFF
many	12	TRBJ2-4	TRBV5-1	.	TGCGCCAGCAGCCCGAATAGGGACATTCAGTACTTC	CASSPNRDIQYF
many	14	TRBJ2-7	TRBV20-1	.	TGCAGTGCGTCGGGACCCCAGGACGCCTACGAGCAGTACTTC	CSASGPQDAYEQYF
few	14	TRBJ2-5	TRBV10-3	.	TGTGCCATCAGGGGTGGCAGTCACGAGGAGACCCAGTACTTC	CAIRGGSHEETQYF
many	17	TRBJ2-3	TRBV20-1	TRBD2	TGCAGTGCTAGAGATGGGGGGACTAGCGGCAACACAGATACGCAGTATTTT	CSARDGGTSGNTDTQYF
few	17	TRBJ2-3	TRBV20-1	.	TGCAGTGCCGAGTCGTCTAGCTCCATTACTAGCACAGATACGCAGTATTTT	CSAESSSSITSTDTQYF
many	14	TRBJ1-1	TRBV7-9	.	TGTGCCAGCAGCTCCCCAGGGTTTGGCCCTGAAGCTTTCTTT	CASSSPGFGPEAFF
.	13	TRBJ2-3	TRBV6-5	.	TGTGCCAGCAACGAGGGGGGTGCAGATACGCAGTATTTT	CASNEGGADTQYF
many	14	TRBJ2-1	TRBV20-1	.	TGCAGTGCTAGAGTCCCAACTGTAGTGAATGAGCAGTTCTTC	CSARVPTVVNEQFF
many	15	TRBJ2-1	TRBV6-5	.	TGTGCCAGCAGTTACAGCAGGGCACCTACCAATGAGCAGTTCTTC	CASSYSRAPTNEQFF
.	21	TRBJ2-1	TRBV5-1	.	.	CASSFYICSAPPGQGRNEQFF
few	15	TRBJ2-7	TRBV4-1	TRBD1	TGCGCCAGCAGCCTAATGACAGGGACACTCTACGAGCAGTACTTC	CASSLMTGTLYEQYF
many	16	TRBJ1-5	TRBV5-1	.	TGCGCCAGCACCGGCCCAGGGCCTTATAGCAATCAGCCCCAGCATTTT	CASTGPGPYSNQPQHF
many	15	TRBJ2-1	TRBV4-2	.	TGTGCCAGCAGCCAAAGCACTCCTACCTACAATGAGCAGTTCTTC	CASSQSTPTYNEQFF
many	15	TRBJ2-4	TRBV28	.	TGTGCCAGCAGTTTACCGGGGGTGGCCAAAAACATTCAGTACTTC	CASSLPGVAKNIQYF
many	14	TRBJ2-1	TRBV20-1	TRBD2	TGCAGTGCTAGAATTAGCGGGAAAAACAATGAGCAGTTCTTC	CSARISGKNNEQFF
.	17	TRBJ2-7	TRBV11-2	TRBD2	TGTGCCAGCAGCCCACTAACTTTAGCGGGAGGGTCCTACGAGCAGTACTTC	CASSPLTLAGGSYEQYF
many	15	TRBJ1-1	TRBV19	.	TGTGCCAGTAGTGCTATACAGGGAGGATGGACTGAAGCTTTCTTT	CASSAIQGGWTEAFF
medium-sized	15	TRBJ1-4	TRBV12-3/TRBV12-4	.	TGTGCCAGCAGTTTCTGGGACCTCGGTAATGAAAAACTGTTTTTT	CASSFWDLGNEKLFF
many	16	TRBJ2-7	TRBV20-1	TRBD1	TGCAGTGCTAGCTCGACAGGGGTCGACTACTCCTACGAGCAGTACTTC	CSASSTGVDYSYEQYF
few	12	TRBJ2-5	TRBV6-1	.	TGTGCCAGCAGTGAAAATTTGGAGACCCAGTACTTC	CASSENLETQYF
many	14	TRBJ2-5	TRBV6-5	.	TGTGCCAGCAGTTACAGGTGGTTCCAAGAGACCCAGTACTTC	CASSYRWFQETQYF
many	15	TRBJ2-6	TRBV19	.	TGTGCCAGTAGTCCCTCGGACTCTGGGGCCAACGTCCTGACTTTC	CASSPSDSGANVLTF
many	15	TRBJ2-3	TRBV5-1	.	TGCGCCAGCAGCTTGGAGGGAGGATCGATAGATACGCAGTATTTT	CASSLEGGSIDTQYF
many	11	TRBJ2-5	TRBV2	.	TGTGCCAGCAGCCGTTTTCAGGACCAGTACTTC	CASSRFQDQYF
.	15	TRBJ1-2	TRBV28	.	TGTGCCAGCAGGCGAACCGGGTCCCTTAGCGGTGGCTACACCTTC	CASRRTGSLSGGYTF
many	17	TRBJ2-7	TRBV3-1	.	TGTGCCAGCAGCCGACTGGGAACGACAGTGTATCAATACGAGCAGTACTTC	CASSRLGTTVYQYEQYF
many	13	TRBJ2-5	TRBV20-1	.	TGCAGTGCTAGCGGGGTATACCAAGAGACCCAGTACTTC	CSASGVYQETQYF
many	14	TRBJ2-5	TRBV25-1	.	TGTGCCAGCAGTGAATATGGGGCACGGGAGACCCAGTACTTC	CASSEYGARETQYF
many	14	TRBJ2-1	TRBV9	TRBD2	TGTGCCAGCAGCGTAGACGGGGGGGGGAATGAGCAGTTCTTC	CASSVDGGGNEQFF
many	16	TRBJ1-1	TRBV20-1	TRBD1	TGCAGTGCTAGAGAAATGACAGGGGGCGCCTACACTGAAGCTTTCTTT	CSAREMTGGAYTEAFF
many	12	TRBJ1-4	TRBV30	.	TGTGCCTGGAGTGGGGATAATGAAAAACTGTTTTTT	CAWSGDNEKLFF
many	15	TRBJ1-2	TRBV19	.	TGTGCCAGTAGTGTTCGGCAGGGTGAAGACTATGGCTACACCTTC	CASSVRQGEDYGYTF